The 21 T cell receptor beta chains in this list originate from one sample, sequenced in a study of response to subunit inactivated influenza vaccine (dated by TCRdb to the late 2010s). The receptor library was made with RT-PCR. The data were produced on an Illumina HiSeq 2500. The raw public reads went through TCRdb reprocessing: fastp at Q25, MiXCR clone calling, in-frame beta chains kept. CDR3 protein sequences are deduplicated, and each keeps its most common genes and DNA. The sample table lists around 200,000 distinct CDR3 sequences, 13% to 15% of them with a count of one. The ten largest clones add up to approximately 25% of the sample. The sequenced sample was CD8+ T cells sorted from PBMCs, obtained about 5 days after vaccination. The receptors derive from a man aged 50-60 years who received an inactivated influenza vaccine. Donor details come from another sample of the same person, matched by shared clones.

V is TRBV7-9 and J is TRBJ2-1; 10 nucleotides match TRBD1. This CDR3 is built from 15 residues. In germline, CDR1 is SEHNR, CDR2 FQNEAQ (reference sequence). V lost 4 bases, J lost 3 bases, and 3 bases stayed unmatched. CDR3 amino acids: CASSYRDRGYNEQFF. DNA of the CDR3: TGTGCCAGCAGCTATCGGGACAGGGGCTACAATGAGCAGTTCTTC.

The DNA of the CDR3 is TGTGCCAGCAACGCCGATCAAGAGACCCAGTACTTC. It encodes CASNADQETQYF. This chain connects TRBV6-2 or TRBV6-3 to TRBJ2-5; D remains ambiguous. Trimming left V 7 bases short and J 2 bases short, with 8 bases between. The CDR3 consists of 12 residues. Germline-derived CDR1 and CDR2 are MNHEY and SVGEGT.

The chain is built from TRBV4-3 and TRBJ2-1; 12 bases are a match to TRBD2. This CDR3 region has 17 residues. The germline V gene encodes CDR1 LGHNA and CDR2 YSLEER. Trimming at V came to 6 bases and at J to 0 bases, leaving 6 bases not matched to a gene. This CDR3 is CASRPGTSGFSYNEQFF. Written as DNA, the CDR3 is TGCGCCAGCAGACCCGGGACTAGCGGGTTCTCCTACAATGAGCAGTTCTTC.

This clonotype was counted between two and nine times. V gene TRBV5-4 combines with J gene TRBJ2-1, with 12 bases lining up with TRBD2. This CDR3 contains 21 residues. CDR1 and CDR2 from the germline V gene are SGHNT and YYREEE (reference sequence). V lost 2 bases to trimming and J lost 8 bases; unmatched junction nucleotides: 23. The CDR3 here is CASSLEPLFELTSGSHDEQFF. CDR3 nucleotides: TGTGCCAGCAGCTTAGAACCACTATTCGAATTGACTAGCGGGAGTCACGATGAGCAGTTCTTC.

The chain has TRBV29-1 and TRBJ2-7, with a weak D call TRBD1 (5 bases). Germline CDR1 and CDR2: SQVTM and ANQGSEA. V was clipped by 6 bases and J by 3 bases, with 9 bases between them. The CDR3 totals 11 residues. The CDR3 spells CSVETVYEQYF. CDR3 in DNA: TGCAGCGTGGAGACAGTCTACGAGCAGTACTTC.

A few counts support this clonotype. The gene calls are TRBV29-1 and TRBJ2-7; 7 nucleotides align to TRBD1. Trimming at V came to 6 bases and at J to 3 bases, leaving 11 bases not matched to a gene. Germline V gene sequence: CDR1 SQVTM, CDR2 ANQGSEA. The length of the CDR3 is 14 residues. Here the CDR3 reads CSVVPGQRIYEQYF. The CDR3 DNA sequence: TGCAGCGTGGTTCCGGGACAGCGAATCTACGAGCAGTACTTC.

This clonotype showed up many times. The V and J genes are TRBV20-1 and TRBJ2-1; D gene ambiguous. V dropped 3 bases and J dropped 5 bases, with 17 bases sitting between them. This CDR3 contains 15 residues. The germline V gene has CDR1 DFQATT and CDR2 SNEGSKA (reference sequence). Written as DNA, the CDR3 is TGCAGTGCTAGGGAGACCGAAGACTGGGACAATGAGCAGTTCTTC. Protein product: CSARETEDWDNEQFF.

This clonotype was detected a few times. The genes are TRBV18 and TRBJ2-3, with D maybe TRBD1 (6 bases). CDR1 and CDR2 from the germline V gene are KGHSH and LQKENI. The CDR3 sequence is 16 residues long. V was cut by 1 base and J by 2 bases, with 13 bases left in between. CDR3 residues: CASSPLEGVNTDTQYF. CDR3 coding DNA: TGTGCCAGCTCACCACTTGAGGGGGTTAACACAGATACGCAGTATTTT.

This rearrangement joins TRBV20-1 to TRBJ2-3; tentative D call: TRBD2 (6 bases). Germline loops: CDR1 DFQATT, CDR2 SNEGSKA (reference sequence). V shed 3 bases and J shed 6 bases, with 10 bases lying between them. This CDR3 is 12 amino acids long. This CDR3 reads CSASGRRDTQYF. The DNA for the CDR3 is TGCAGTGCTAGCGGGAGAAGGGATACGCAGTATTTT.

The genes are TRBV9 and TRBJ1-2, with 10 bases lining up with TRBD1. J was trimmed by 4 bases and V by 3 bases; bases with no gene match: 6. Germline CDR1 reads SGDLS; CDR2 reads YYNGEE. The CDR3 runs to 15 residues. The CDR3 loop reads CASSGRTGGLYGYTF. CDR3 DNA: TGTGCCAGCAGCGGCCGGACAGGGGGTCTCTATGGCTACACCTTC.

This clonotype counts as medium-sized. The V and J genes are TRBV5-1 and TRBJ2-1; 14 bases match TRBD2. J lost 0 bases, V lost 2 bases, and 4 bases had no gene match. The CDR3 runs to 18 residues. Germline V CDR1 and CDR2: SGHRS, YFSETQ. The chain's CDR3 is CASSFGTSGGSSYNEQFF. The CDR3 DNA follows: TGCGCCAGCAGCTTCGGGACTAGCGGGGGTAGCTCCTACAATGAGCAGTTCTTC.

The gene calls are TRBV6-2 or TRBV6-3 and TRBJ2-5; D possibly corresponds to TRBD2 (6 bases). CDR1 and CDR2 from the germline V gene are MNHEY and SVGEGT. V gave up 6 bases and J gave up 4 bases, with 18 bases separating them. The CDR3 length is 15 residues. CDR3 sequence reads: CASSLVLGTGETQYF. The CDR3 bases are TGTGCCAGCAGCCTAGTTCTAGGGACTGGAGAGACCCAGTACTTC.

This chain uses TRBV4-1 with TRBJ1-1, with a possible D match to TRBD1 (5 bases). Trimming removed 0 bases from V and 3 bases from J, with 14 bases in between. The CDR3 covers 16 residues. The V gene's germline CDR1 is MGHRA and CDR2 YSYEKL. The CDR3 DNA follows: TGCGCCAGCAGCCAAGAGGGGCCACCTATGTACACTGAAGCTTTCTTT. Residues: CASSQEGPPMYTEAFF.

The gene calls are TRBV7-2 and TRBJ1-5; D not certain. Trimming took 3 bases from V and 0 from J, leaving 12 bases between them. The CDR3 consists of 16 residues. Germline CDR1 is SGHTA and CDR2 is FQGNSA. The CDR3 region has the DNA TGTGCCAGCAGCTTCTCCCCACAATATAGCAATCAGCCCCAGCATTTT. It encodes CASSFSPQYSNQPQHF.

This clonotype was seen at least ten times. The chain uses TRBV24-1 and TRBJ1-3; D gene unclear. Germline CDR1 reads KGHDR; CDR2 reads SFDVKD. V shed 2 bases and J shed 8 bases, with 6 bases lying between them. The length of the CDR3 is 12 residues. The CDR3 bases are TGTGCCACCAGTGATTACCGGGACACCATATATTTT. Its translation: CATSDYRDTIYF.

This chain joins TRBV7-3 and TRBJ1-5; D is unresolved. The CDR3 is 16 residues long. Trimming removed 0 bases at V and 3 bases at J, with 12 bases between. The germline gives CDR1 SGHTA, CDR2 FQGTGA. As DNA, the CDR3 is TGTGCCAGCAGCTTAACGTCGCGGCAGTTCAATCAGCCCCAGCATTTT. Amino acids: CASSLTSRQFNQPQHF.

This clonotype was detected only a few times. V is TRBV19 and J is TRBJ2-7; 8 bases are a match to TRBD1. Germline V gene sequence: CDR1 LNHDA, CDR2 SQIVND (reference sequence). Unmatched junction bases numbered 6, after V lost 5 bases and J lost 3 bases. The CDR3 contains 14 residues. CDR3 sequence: CASSPSTGDYEQYF. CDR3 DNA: TGTGCCAGTAGTCCGTCGACAGGGGACTACGAGCAGTACTTC. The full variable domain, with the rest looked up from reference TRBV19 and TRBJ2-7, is DGGITQSPKYLFRKEGQNVTLSCEQNLNHDAMYWYRQDPGQGLRLIYYSQIVNDFQKGDIAEGYSVSREKKESFPLTVTSAQKNPTAFYLCASSPSTGDYEQYFGPGTRLTVT.

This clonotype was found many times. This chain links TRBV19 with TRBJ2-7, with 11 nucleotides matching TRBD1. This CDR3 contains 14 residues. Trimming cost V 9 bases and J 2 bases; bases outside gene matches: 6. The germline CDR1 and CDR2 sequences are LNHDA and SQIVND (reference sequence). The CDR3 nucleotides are TGTGCCAGCAGCCCGGGACAGGGGGCCTACGAGCAGTACTTC. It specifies CASSPGQGAYEQYF.

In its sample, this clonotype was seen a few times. The CDR3 DNA is TGCGCCAGCAGCCGAACAGGGGGCGATCCAAAGACCCAGTACTTC. Its translation is CASSRTGGDPKTQYF. The chain employs TRBV4-1 and TRBJ2-5; TRBD1 agrees at 9 bases. V lost 4 bases, J lost 6 bases, and 9 bases stayed unmatched. The CDR3 covers 15 residues. CDR1 and CDR2 from the germline V gene are MGHRA and YSYEKL.

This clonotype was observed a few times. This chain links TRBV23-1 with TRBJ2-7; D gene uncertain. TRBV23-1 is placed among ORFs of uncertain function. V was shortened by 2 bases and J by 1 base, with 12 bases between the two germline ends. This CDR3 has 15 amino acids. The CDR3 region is CASSQLKEISYEQYF. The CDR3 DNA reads TGCGCCAGCAGTCAACTGAAGGAGATTTCCTACGAGCAGTACTTC.

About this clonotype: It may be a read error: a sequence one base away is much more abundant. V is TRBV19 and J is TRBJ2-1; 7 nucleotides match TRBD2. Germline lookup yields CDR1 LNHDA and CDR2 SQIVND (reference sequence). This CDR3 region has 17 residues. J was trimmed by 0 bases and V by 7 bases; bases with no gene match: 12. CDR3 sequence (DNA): TGTGCCAGTACTATCGGGCTAGCGGAGAGCTCCTACAATGAGCAGTTCTTC. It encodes CASTIGLAESSYNEQFF. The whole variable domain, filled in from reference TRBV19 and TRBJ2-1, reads DGGITQSPKYLFRKEGQNVTLSCEQNLNHDAMYWYRQDPGQGLRLIYYSQIVNDFQKGDIAEGYSVSREKKESFPLTVTSAQKNPTAFYLCASTIGLAESSYNEQFFGPGTRLTVL.